Presented here are 22 T cell receptor beta chains from one specimen sequenced in a study of OX40 agonist ivuxolimab in advanced cancers. Repertoires were generated with immunoSEQ multiplex PCR, while TCRdb's copy carries only in-frame clones and drops some. The sample has some 11,000 clones, around 78% seen once. Source: CD4+ or CD8+ T cells sorted from blood, taken in a trial of the OX40 agonist ivuxolimab. These receptor sequences come from an adult with an advanced solid tumor such as melanoma, head and neck, liver or kidney cancer.

This clone has only one observation. This rearrangement joins TRBV19 to TRBJ1-1; 12 bases map to TRBD1. This CDR3 comprises 17 residues. The junction had 8 bases not matched to a gene; V was cut back by 5 bases and J by 1 base. Germline CDR1 and CDR2: LNHDA and SQIVND (reference sequence). CDR3 loop: CASSPGTGGAGNTEAFF. In nucleotides, the CDR3 is TGTGCCAGTAGTCCTGGGACAGGGGGCGCAGGGAACACTGAAGCTTTCTTT.

J is TRBJ2-7 and V is TRBV11-3; maybe TRBD1 (6 bases). This CDR3 is 15 amino acids long. V was trimmed by 1 base and J by 5 bases, leaving 15 bases between them. Germline CDR1 and CDR2: SGHNT and YENEEA. The CDR3 spells CASSLVTRQVHEQYF. CDR3 nucleotides: TGTGCCAGCAGCTTAGTGACCCGACAGGTCCACGAGCAGTACTTC.

The J gene is TRBJ2-3, the V gene TRBV7-6; D is unclear. V shed 2 bases and J shed 2 bases, with 14 bases lying between them. Germline loops: CDR1 SGHVS, CDR2 FNYEAQ. This CDR3 region has 16 residues. The CDR3 reads CASSLRFGAYTDTQYF. In DNA, the CDR3 is TGTGCCAGCAGCTTAAGATTTGGCGCCTACACAGATACGCAGTATTTT.

V usage is TRBV7-9 and J usage is TRBJ2-1, with D unclear. Germline-derived CDR1 and CDR2 are SEHNR and FQNEAQ (reference sequence). The length of the CDR3 is 15 residues. Deletions cut 0 bases from V and 0 bases from J, with 6 bases between. The CDR3 spells CASSLAGRSYNEQFF. CDR3 in DNA: TGTGCCAGCAGCTTAGCCGGCCGCTCCTACAATGAGCAGTTCTTC.

V gene TRBV7-3 combines with J gene TRBJ2-6; 13 bases agree with TRBD2. After removal of 5 bases from V and 3 bases from J, the junction contained 13 bases not matched to a gene. The CDR3 runs to 20 residues. Per the germline V gene, CDR1 is SGHTA and CDR2 is FQGTGA. CDR3 in DNA: TGTGCCAGCAGCGACCCTAGGTGGACTAGCGGGAGTTTTGGGGCCAACGTCCTGACTTTC. Protein sequence: CASSDPRWTSGSFGANVLTF. Full variable domain (missing parts from reference TRBV7-3 and TRBJ2-6): GAGVSQTPSNKVTEKGKYVELRCDPISGHTALYWYRQSLGQGPEFLIYFQGTGAADDSGLPNDRFFAVRPEGSVSTLKIQRTERGDSAVYLCASSDPRWTSGSFGANVLTFGAGSRLTVL.

This rearrangement joins TRBV9 to TRBJ1-5; maybe TRBD1 (6 bases). Trimming removed 0 bases from V and 5 bases from J, with 12 bases in between. Germline CDR1 SGDLS, CDR2 YYNGEE. This CDR3 spans 15 amino acids. In DNA form, the CDR3 reads TGTGCCAGCAGCGTAGGGGGGGCGCCGGATCAGCCCCAGCATTTT. Encoded protein: CASSVGGAPDQPQHF.

The J gene is TRBJ2-2, the V gene TRBV28; D possibly uses TRBD1 or TRBD2 (5 bases each). The V gene's germline CDR1 is MDHEN and CDR2 SYDVKM. CDR3 length: 16 amino acids. V dropped 5 bases and J dropped 5 bases, with 18 bases sitting between them. DNA of the CDR3: TGTGCCAGCAGTCCTGGACTGGGACGGGATACCGGGGAGCTGTTTTTT. It translates to CASSPGLGRDTGELFF.

The chain uses TRBV5-1 and TRBJ1-3, with D maybe TRBD1 (6 bases). V was cut by 2 bases and J by 0 bases, with 12 bases left in between. Germline CDR1 is SGHRS and CDR2 is YFSETQ. The CDR3 is 16 amino acids. The DNA of the CDR3 is TGCGCCAGCAGCTTCGGGCAGGGGAGCTCTGGAAACACCATATATTTT. Protein: CASSFGQGSSGNTIYF.

This clone counts as medium-sized. The V and J genes are TRBV7-9 and TRBJ2-7; 9 bases line up with TRBD1. Germline values: CDR1 SEHNR, CDR2 FQNEAQ (reference sequence). V gave up 5 bases and J gave up 0 bases; unmatched junction bases: 5. This CDR3 contains 15 residues. The CDR3 nucleotides are TGTGCCAGCAGCACCCGGACAGGGGTCTCCTACGAGCAGTACTTC. Translated: CASSTRTGVSYEQYF.

The chain carries TRBV29-1 and TRBJ2-1; maybe TRBD2 (6 bases). V was trimmed by 7 bases and J by 10 bases, leaving 20 bases between them. The CDR3 extends over 13 amino acids. Germline V gives CDR1 SQVTM, CDR2 ANQGSEA. The CDR3 is CSGTRGGFGEQFF. The CDR3 coding sequence is TGCAGCGGTACCCGGGGAGGATTCGGGGAGCAGTTCTTC.

The rearrangement links TRBV19 to TRBJ2-7, with D possibly being TRBD2 (6 bases). V lost 5 bases, J lost 4 bases, and 18 bases lay in between. The CDR3 consists of 15 residues. The germline CDR1 and CDR2 sequences are LNHDA and SQIVND (reference sequence). The CDR3 DNA sequence: TGTGCCAGTAGTGTACCGACTAGGCGGGGATACGAGCAGTACTTC. It encodes CASSVPTRRGYEQYF.

This clone was seen only once. The junction differs from germline at one of its ends, possibly a read error. The chain recombines TRBV28 with TRBJ1-5; D remains ambiguous. The CDR3 has 15 amino acids. From germline, CDR1 is MDHEN and CDR2 SYDVKM. The CDR3 DNA follows: TGTGCCAGCAGTCCATTAGGTAGTAGCAATCAGCTCCAGCATTTT. Encoded protein: CASSPLGSSNQLQHF.

V usage is TRBV27 and J usage is TRBJ1-4, with D unclear. The V gene's germline CDR1 is MNHEY and CDR2 SMNVEV (reference sequence). The CDR3 consists of 14 residues. V was trimmed by 7 bases and J by 8 bases, leaving 17 bases between them. CDR3 nucleotide sequence: TGTGCCAGCACCTCGCGGGGATTTGGGGAAAAACTGTTTTTT. This sequence encodes CASTSRGFGEKLFF.

The chain couples TRBV20-1 to TRBJ2-3; D is ambiguous. The CDR3 consists of 11 residues. The V end was cut by 6 bases, the J end by 6 bases, with 10 bases between. Per the germline V gene, CDR1 is DFQATT and CDR2 is SNEGSKA (reference sequence). In DNA form, the CDR3 reads TGCAGTGCCAGAAAGCCGGATACGCAGTATTTT. Its translation: CSARKPDTQYF.

This clone has a handful of counts. The chain uses TRBV9 and TRBJ1-1, with no clear D. Germline-derived CDR1 and CDR2 are SGDLS and YYNGEE. The CDR3 length is 13 residues. V was trimmed by 0 bases and J by 3 bases, leaving 6 bases between them. The DNA of the CDR3 is TGTGCCAGCAGCGTAGGGGGTCACACTGAAGCTTTCTTT. It specifies CASSVGGHTEAFF. Based on the CDR3 plus reference TRBV9 and TRBJ1-1, the full variable domain is DSGVTQTPKHLITATGQRVTLRCSPRSGDLSVYWYQQSLDQGLQFLIQYYNGEERAKGNILERFSAQQFPDLHSELNLSSLELGDSALYFCASSVGGHTEAFFGQGTRLTVV.

This clone was counted only a few times. The CDR3: CASSPMGGIDGYTF. The DNA of the CDR3 is TGTGCCAGCAGCCCGATGGGGGGGATTGATGGCTACACCTTC. The chain couples TRBV7-6 to TRBJ1-2, with D possibly being TRBD1 (5 bases). The germline V gene has CDR1 SGHVS and CDR2 FNYEAQ. V shed 5 bases and J shed 6 bases, with 16 bases lying between them. This CDR3 has 14 amino acids.

The V gene is TRBV5-1, the J gene TRBJ2-7, with a weak D call TRBD2 (6 bases). The CDR3 totals 17 residues. The germline V gene has CDR1 SGHRS and CDR2 YFSETQ. V gave up 0 bases and J gave up 1 base, with 17 bases separating them. CDR3 DNA sequence: TGCGCCAGCAGCTTGGAGCCCGGGGAGGCGCTATCCTACGAGCAGTACTTC. This encodes CASSLEPGEALSYEQYF.

V is TRBV4-2 and J is TRBJ2-7; D not certain. V lost 5 bases, J lost 0 bases, and 8 bases lay in between. CDR1 and CDR2 from the germline V gene are LGHNA and YNFKEQ. This CDR3 has 13 amino acids. CDR3 sequence (DNA): TGTGCCAGCAGCTTTACGGACTCCTACGAGCAGTACTTC. Its translation: CASSFTDSYEQYF.

Turning to this clone: Sequence at one end of the junction differs from germline and may be a read error. V usage is TRBV9 and J usage is TRBJ2-1; maybe TRBD1 (6 bases). The CDR3 spans 12 residues. Germline V CDR1 and CDR2: SGDLS, YYNGEE. The CDR3 DNA reads TGTGCCAGCAGCCTTAGGGGGAAGCCCTCGGTCTTC. It is translated as CASSLRGKPSVF.

The rearrangement links TRBV6-6 to TRBJ2-1; D gene unclear. Germline V CDR1 and CDR2: MNHNY, SVGAGI (reference sequence). Trimming shortened V by 3 bases and J by 0 bases, and 12 bases separated the two germline ends. The CDR3 length is 16 residues. This CDR3 reads CASSYSAWSSYNEQFF. The DNA for the CDR3 is TGTGCCAGCAGTTATTCAGCGTGGAGCTCCTACAATGAGCAGTTCTTC.

About this clone: The CDR3 does not end in the conserved phenylalanine or tryptophan, so this is likely a read error. The rearrangement uses TRBV25-1 and TRBJ2-7; 9 bases match TRBD1. The CDR3 sequence is 14 residues long. Germline CDR1 MGHDK, CDR2 SYGVNS. V shed 6 bases, J shed 5 bases, and the junction held 8 bases outside the gene matches. CDR3 sequence: CASSKGTGIDEQYL. In DNA form, the CDR3 reads TGTGCCAGCAGCAAAGGGACAGGGATCGACGAGCAGTACCTC.

The rearrangement joins TRBV5-4 to TRBJ1-2; weak D call: TRBD1 (6 bases). The V end lost 4 bases, the J end lost 4 bases, and 17 bases lay between the germline ends. Germline V gives CDR1 SGHNT, CDR2 YYREEE (reference sequence). The CDR3 has 15 residues. CDR3 amino acids: CASSDFEGQFYGYTF. The CDR3 nucleotides are TGTGCCAGCAGCGACTTTGAAGGACAGTTCTATGGCTACACCTTC.